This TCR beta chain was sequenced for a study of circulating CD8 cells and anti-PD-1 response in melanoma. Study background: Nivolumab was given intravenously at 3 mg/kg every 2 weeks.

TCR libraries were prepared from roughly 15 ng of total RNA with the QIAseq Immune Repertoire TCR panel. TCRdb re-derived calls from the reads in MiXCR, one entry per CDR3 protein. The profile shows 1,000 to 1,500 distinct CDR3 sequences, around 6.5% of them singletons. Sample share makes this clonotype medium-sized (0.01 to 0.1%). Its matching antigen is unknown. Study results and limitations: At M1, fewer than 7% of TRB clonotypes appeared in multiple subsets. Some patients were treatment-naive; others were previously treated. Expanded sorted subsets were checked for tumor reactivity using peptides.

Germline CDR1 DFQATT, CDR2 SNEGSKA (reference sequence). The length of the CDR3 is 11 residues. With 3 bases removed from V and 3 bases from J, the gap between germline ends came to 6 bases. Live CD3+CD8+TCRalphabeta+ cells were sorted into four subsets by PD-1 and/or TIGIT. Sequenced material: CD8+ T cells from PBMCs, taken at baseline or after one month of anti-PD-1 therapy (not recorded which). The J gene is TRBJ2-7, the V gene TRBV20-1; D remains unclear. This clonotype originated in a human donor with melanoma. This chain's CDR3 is CSAREGYEQYF. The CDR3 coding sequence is TGCAGTGCTAGGGAAGGCTACGAGCAGTACTTC.